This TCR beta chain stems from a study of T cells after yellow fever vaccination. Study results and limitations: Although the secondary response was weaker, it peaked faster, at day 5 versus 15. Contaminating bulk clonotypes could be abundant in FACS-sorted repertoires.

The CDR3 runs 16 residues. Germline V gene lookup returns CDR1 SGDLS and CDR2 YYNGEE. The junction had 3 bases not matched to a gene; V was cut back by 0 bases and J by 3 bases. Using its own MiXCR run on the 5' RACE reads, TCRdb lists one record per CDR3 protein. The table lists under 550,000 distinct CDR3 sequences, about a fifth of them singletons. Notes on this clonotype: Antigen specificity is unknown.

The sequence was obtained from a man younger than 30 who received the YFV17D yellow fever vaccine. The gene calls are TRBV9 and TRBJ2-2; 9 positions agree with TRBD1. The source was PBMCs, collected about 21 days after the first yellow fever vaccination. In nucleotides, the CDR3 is TGTGCCAGCAGCGTAGGACAGGGGGTGTACACCGGGGAGCTGTTTTTT. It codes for CASSVGQGVYTGELFF.